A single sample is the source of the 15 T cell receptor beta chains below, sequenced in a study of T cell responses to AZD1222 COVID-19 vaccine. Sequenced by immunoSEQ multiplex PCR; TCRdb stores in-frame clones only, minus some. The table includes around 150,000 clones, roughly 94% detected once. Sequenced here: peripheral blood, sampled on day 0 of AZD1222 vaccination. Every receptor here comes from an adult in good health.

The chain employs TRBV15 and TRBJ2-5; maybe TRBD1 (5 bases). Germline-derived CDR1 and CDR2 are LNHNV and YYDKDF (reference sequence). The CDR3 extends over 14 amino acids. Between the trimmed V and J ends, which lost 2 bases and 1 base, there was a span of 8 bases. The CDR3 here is CATSRTGSQETQYF. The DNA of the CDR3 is TGTGCCACCAGCAGAACAGGAAGCCAAGAGACCCAGTACTTC.

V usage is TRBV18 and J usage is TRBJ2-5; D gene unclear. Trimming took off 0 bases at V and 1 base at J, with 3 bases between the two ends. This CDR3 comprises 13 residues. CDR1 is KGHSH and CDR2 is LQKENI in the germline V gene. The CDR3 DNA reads TGTGCCAGCTCACCACCCTCCCAAGAGACCCAGTACTTC. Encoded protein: CASSPPSQETQYF. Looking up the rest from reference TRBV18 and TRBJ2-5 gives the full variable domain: NAGVMQNPRHLVRRRGQEARLRCSPMKGHSHVYWYRQLPEEGLKFMVYLQKENIIDESGMPKERFSAEFPKEGPSILRIQQVVRGDSAAYFCASSPPSQETQYFGPGTRLLVL.

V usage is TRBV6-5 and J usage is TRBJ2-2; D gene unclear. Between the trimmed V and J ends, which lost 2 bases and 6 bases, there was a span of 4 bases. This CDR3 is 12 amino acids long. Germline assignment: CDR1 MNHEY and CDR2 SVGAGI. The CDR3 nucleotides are TGTGCCAGCAGTTACGAATCCGGGGAGCTGTTTTTT. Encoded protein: CASSYESGELFF.

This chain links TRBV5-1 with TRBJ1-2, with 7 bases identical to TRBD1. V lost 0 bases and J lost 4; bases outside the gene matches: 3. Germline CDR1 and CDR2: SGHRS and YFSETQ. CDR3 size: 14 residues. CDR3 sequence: CASSLDRGSYGYTF. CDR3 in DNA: TGCGCCAGCAGCTTGGACAGGGGCTCCTATGGCTACACCTTC.

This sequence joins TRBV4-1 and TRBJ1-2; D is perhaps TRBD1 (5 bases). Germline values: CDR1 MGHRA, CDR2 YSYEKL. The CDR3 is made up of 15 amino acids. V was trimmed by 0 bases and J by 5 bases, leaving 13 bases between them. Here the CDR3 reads CASSQERGVGYGYTF. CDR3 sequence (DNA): TGCGCCAGCAGCCAAGAGCGGGGGGTTGGATATGGCTACACCTTC.

In DNA form, the CDR3 reads TGTGCCAGCAGTTATGGTTCGACAGGGGGCAACGAGCAGTACGTC. Translated: CASSYGSTGGNEQYV. The chain is built from TRBV6-2 or TRBV6-3 and TRBJ2-7; 10 bases are shared with TRBD1. J was trimmed by 5 bases and V by 3 bases; bases with no gene match: 7. There are 15 residues in the CDR3. Per the germline V gene, CDR1 is MNHEY and CDR2 is SVGEGT.

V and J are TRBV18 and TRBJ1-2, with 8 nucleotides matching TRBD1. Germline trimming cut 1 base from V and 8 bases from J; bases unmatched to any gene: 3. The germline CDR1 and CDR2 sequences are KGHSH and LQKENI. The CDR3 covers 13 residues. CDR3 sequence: CASSPQDREGYTF. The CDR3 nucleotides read TGTGCCAGCTCACCACAGGACAGGGAAGGCTACACCTTC. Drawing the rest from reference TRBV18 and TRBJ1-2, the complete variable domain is NAGVMQNPRHLVRRRGQEARLRCSPMKGHSHVYWYRQLPEEGLKFMVYLQKENIIDESGMPKERFSAEFPKEGPSILRIQQVVRGDSAAYFCASSPQDREGYTFGSGTRLTVV.

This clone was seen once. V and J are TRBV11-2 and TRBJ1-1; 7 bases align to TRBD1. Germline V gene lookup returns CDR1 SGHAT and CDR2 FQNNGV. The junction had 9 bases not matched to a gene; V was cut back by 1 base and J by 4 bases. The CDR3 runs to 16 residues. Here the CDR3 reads CASSLVLDRVGTEAFF. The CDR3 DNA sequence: TGTGCCAGCAGCTTAGTTCTCGACAGGGTAGGCACTGAAGCTTTCTTT. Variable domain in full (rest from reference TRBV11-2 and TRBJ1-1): EAGVAQSPRYKIIEKRQSVAFWCNPISGHATLYWYQQILGQGPKLLIQFQNNGVVDDSQLPKDRFSAERLKGVDSTLKIQPAKLEDSAVYLCASSLVLDRVGTEAFFGQGTRLTVV.

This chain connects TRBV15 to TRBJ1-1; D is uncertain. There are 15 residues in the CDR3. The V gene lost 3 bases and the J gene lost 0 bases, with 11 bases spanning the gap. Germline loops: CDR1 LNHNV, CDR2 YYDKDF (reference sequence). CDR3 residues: CATSSRVPMNTEAFF. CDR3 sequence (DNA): TGTGCCACCAGCAGTCGGGTTCCTATGAACACTGAAGCTTTCTTT. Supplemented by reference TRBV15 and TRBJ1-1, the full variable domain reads DAMVIQNPRYQVTQFGKPVTLSCSQTLNHNVMYWYQQKSSQAPKLLFHYYDKDFNNEADTPDNFQSRRPNTSFCFLDIRSPGLGDTAMYLCATSSRVPMNTEAFFGQGTRLTVV.

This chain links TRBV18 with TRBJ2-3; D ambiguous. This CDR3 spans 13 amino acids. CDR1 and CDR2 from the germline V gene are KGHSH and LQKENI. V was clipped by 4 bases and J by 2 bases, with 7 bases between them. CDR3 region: CASSLSYTDTQYF. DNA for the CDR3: TGTGCCAGCTCACTATCTTACACAGATACGCAGTATTTT.

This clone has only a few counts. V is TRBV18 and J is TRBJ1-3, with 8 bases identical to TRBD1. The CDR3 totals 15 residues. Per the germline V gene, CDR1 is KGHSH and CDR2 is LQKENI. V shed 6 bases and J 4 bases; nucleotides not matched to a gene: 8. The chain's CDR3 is CASSKDRVAGNTIYF. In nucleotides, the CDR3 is TGTGCCAGCTCCAAGGACAGGGTGGCCGGAAACACCATATATTTT.

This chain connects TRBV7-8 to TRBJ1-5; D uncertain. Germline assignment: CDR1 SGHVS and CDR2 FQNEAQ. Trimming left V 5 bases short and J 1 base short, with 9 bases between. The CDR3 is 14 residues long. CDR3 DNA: TGTGCCAGCAGCACTCACAACAGCAATCAGCCCCAGCATTTT. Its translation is CASSTHNSNQPQHF.

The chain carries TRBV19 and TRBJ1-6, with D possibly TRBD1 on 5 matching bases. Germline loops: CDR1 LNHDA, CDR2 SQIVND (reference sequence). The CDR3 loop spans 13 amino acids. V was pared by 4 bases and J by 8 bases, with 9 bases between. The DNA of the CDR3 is TGTGCCAGTAGTACAACCAGGGATTCACCCCTCCACTTT. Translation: CASSTTRDSPLHF. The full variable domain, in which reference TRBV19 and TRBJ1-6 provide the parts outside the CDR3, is DGGITQSPKYLFRKEGQNVTLSCEQNLNHDAMYWYRQDPGQGLRLIYYSQIVNDFQKGDIAEGYSVSREKKESFPLTVTSAQKNPTAFYLCASSTTRDSPLHFGNGTRLTVT.

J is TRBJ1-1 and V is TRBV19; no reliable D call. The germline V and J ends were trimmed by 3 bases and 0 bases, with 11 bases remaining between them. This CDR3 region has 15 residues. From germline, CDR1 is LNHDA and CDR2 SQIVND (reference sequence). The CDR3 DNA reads TGTGCCAGTAGTATGAATAGGGCCATGAACACTGAAGCTTTCTTT. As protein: CASSMNRAMNTEAFF. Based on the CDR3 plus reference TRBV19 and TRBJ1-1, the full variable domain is DGGITQSPKYLFRKEGQNVTLSCEQNLNHDAMYWYRQDPGQGLRLIYYSQIVNDFQKGDIAEGYSVSREKKESFPLTVTSAQKNPTAFYLCASSMNRAMNTEAFFGQGTRLTVV.

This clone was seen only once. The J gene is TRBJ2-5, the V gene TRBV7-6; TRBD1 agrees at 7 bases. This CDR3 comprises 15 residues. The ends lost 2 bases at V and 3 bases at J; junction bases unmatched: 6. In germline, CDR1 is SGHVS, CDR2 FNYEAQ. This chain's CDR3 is CASSLQQGQKETQYF. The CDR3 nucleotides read TGTGCCAGCAGCTTACAACAGGGGCAGAAAGAGACCCAGTACTTC.